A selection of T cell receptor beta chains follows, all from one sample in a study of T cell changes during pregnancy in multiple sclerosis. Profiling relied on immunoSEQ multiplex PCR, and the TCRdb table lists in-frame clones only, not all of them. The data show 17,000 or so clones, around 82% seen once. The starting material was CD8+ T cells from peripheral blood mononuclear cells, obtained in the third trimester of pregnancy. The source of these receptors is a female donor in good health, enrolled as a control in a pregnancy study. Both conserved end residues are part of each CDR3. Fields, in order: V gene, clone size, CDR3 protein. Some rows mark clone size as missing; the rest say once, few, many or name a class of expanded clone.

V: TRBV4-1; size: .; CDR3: CASSQSDRVGNQPQHF
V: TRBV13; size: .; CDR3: CASSWGGAGNTEAFF
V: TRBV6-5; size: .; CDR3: CASSRGQGVNEQYF
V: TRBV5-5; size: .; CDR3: CASSLDPTADYEQYF
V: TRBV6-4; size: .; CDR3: CASSGLDSANEQFF
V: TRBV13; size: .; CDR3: CASSLGQEETEAFF
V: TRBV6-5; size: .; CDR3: CASRPEFDTEAFF
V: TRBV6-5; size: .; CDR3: CASSSRQTGYEQYF
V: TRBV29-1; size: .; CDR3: CSVEEGQTYEQYF
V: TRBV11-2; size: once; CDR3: CASSPGKELFF
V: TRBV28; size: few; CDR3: CASRFSQGAGYEQYF
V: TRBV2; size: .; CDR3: CASRLAGGYQEAQYF
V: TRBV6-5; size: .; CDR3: CASSSISGGASYEQYF
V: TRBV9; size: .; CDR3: CASSPSRGTWYGYTF
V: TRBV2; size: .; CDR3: CASGGLSGTSSYEQYF
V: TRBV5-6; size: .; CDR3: CASSSIDKSSYEQYF
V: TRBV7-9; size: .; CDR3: CASSSGGSYEQYF
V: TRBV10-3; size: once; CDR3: CAISDDIRDKAWETQYF
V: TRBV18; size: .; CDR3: CASSPQHVAGVFNEQFF
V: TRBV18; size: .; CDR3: CASSPGFGGGDTQYF
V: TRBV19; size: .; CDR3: CASSMTSGIIVYGYTF
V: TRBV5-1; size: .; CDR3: CASSRGEETQYF
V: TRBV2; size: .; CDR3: CASSPLAGALYEQYF
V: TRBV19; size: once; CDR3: CASSPGQIQHF
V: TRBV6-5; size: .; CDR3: CASSYTGTGVNYEQYF
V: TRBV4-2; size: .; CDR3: CASSQEQGANTEAFF
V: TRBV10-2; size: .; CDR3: CASSESRTGVGYTF
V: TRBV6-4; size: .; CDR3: CASSDRTGAADTQYF
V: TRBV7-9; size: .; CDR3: CASSPTSGRVDTGELFF
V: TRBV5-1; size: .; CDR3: CASSLGGEGYEQYF
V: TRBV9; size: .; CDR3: CASSGGSWGTDTQYF
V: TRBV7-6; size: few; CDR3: CASSWGEGVVGNEQFF
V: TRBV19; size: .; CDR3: CASSIGSGDSYEQYF
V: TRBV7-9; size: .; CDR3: CASSSGRTGGDGYTF
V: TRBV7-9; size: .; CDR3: CASSSRDWSYEQYF
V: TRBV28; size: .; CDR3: CASTSTGFNYGYTF
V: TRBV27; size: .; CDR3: CASRTSGVYNEQFF
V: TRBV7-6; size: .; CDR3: CASSTRTGGEQYF
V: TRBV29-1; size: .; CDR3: CSVEDKARGYGYTF
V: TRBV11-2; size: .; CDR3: CASSSSGVPAFF
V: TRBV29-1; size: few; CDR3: CSGEDRVTGVAFF
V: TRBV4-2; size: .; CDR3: CASSHSGTSEQYF
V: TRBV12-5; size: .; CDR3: CASGLTGQGWQPQHF
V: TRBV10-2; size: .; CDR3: CASSDGRGNEQYF
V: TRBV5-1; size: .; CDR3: CASSSLAVNEQFF
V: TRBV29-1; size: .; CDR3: CSVETANTEAFF
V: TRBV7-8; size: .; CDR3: CASSPGQNLYGYTF
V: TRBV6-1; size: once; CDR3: CASSDGTGAYEQYF
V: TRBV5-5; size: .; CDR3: CASSVPGTGAGNTEAFF
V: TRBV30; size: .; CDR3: CAWSQGYEQYF
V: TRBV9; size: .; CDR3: CASGRSYSTNYGYTF
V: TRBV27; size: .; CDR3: CASSLYREREKLFF
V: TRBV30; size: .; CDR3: CAWSVGHEGDEQYF
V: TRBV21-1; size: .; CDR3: CASSYYRGAAGNTIYF
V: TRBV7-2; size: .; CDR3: CASSRGRGDTEAFF
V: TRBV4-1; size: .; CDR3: CASSQVDFAEQYF
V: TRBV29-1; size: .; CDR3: CSVPGQGWRTEAFF
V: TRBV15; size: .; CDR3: CATSIQSGEYNEQFF
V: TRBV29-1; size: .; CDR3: CSVADRGSGTEAFF
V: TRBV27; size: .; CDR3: CASSGTGGTNEKLFF